The clone carrying this T cell receptor (delta chain) has more than one count but fewer than ten. TCRdb's entry gives the protein of a much larger clone, which mismatches this DNA's translation at residue 8, likely from a read error; the protein reported here is translated from the DNA. Vgamma9/Vdelta2+ and Vdelta2-negative gammadelta T cells were flow-sorted from PBMC for bulk sequencing. The germline gives CDR1 TSWWSYY, CDR2 QGS. V lost 4 bases, J lost 1 base, and 10 bases lay in between. CDR3 length equals 14 residues. The sample comes from a study of γδ T cells in repeated Plasmodium falciparum infection. Study-level information: The natural-infection arm compared Malian children under seasonal malaria with matched Australian children.

TCRdb repeated clone calling on the multiplex PCR reads with CATT. The sample has roughly 50,000 delta-chain clones, about 1.5% seen once; the top ten hold over 7%. This rearrangement joins TRDV1 to TRDJ1; D is undetermined. No J gene was available from TCRdb, and it was assigned here by a germline match of the DNA. The source of this sequence is a pool of human donors (malaria-infected and uninfected, not separated). The sequencing input was gamma-delta T cells from blood. Here the CDR3 DNA reads TGTGCTCTTGGGGCACCCAAAACCACCGATAAACTCATCTTT. Protein: CALGAPKTTDKLIF.